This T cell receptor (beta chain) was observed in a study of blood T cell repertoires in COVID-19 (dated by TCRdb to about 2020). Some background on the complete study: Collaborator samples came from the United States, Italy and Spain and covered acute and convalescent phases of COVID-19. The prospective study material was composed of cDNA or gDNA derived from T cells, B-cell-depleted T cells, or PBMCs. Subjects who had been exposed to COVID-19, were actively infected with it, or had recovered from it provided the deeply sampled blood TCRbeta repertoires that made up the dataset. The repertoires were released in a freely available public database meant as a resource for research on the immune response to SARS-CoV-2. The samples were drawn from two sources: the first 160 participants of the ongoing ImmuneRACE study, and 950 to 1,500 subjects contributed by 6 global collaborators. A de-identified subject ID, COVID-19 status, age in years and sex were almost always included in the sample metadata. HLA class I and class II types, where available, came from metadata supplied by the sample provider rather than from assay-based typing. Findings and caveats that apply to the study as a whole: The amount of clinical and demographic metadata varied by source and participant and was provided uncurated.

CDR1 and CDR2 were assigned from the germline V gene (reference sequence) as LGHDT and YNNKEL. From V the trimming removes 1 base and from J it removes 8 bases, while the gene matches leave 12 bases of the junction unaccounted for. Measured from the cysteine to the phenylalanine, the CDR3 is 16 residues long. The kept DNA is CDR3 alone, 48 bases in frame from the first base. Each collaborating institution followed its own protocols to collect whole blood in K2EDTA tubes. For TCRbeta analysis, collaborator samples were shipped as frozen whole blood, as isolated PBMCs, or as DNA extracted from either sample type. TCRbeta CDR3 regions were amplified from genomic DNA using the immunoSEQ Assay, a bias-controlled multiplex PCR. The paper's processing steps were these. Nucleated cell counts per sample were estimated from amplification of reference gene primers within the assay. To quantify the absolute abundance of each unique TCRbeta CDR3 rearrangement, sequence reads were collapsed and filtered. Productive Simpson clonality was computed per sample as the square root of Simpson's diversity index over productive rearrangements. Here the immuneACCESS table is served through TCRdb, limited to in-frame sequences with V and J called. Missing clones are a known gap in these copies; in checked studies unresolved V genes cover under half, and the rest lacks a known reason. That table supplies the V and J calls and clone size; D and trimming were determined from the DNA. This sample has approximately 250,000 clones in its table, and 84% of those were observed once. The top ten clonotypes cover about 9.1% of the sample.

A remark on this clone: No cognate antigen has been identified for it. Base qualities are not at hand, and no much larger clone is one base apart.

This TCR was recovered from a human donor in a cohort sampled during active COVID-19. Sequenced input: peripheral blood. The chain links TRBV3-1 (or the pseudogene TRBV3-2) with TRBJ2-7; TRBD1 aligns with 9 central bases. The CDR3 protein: CASSQGTGTGQRKQYF. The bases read TGTGCCAGCAGCCAAGGGACCGGGACAGGGCAGCGTAAGCAGTACTTC.